This T cell receptor beta chain was sequenced during a study of T cells in Graves' hyperthyroidism and ophthalmopathy. Background on the study: The authors collected peripheral blood at initial diagnosis, before any treatment.

CDR1 is SGHNT and CDR2 is YYREEE in the germline V gene (reference sequence). This CDR3 is 14 amino acids long. Trimming pared 7 bases from V and 0 bases from J, leaving 13 bases between. Authors of the study amplified TCR beta CDR3 regions from RNA transcripts. The HTBI set primed first-round TCR CDR3 RT-PCR. One entry per CDR3 protein, called by TCRdb with MiXCR from the multiplex PCR reads. Among 360,000 or so distinct CDR3 sequences, 15% were seen once, and the ten largest hold roughly 19%. This receptor was identified in a woman aged 55-70 years with Graves' ophthalmopathy. The V and J genes are TRBV5-4 and TRBJ2-5, with D tentatively TRBD2 (6 bases). The sample comprised blood. The CDR3 reads CASAGAGHQETQYF. As DNA, the CDR3 is TGTGCCAGCGCTGGGGCGGGGCACCAAGAGACCCAGTACTTC.